Included here is one T cell receptor beta chain sequence, with context. Its antigen is unidentified. The record originates from a study of cytomegalovirus exposure and HLA in healthy donors. The PCR contained 60 Vbeta and 13 Jbeta primers. Sequenced by immunoSEQ multiplex PCR; TCRdb stores in-frame clones only, minus some. Among roughly 190,000 clones listed, over 75% were seen once. Germline V lookup: CDR1 SGHTA, CDR2 FQGNSA. Losses at the gene ends were 1 base for V and 7 bases for J; bases not matched to a gene: 15. CDR3 length equals 17 residues. General study findings and limits: Analyses of presence/absence relied on an assumption of roughly uniform sequencing depth across donors.

Sequencing was performed on PBMCs. This receptor was obtained from a man aged 18 to 30 in good health and CMV-seronegative. The rearrangement links TRBV7-2 to TRBJ1-2; 7 nucleotides agree with TRBD1. This chain's CDR3 is CASSLVTGTANRGGYTF. The CDR3 region has the DNA TGTGCCAGCAGCTTAGTTACGGGGACAGCCAACAGGGGTGGCTACACCTTC. The whole variable domain, remainder taken from reference TRBV7-2 and TRBJ1-2, is GAGVSQSPSNKVTEKGKDVELRCDPISGHTALYWYRQSLGQGLEFLIYFQGNSAPDKSGLPSDRFSAERTGGSVSTLTIQRTQQEDSAVYLCASSLVTGTANRGGYTFGSGTRLTVV.